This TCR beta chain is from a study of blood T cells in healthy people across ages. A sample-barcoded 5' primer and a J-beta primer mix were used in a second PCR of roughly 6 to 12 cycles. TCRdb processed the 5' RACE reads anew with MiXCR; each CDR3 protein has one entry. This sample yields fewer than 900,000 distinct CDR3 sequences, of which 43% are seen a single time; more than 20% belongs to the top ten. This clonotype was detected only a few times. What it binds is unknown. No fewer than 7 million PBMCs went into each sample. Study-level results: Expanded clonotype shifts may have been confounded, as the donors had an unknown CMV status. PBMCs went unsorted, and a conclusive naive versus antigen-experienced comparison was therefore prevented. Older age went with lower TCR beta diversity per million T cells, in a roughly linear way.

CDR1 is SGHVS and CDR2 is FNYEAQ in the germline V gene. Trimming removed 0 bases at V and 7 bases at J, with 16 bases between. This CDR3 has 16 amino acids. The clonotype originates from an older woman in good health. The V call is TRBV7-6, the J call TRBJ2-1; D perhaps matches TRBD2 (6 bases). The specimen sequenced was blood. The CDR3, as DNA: TGTGCCAGCAGCTTAGCGCAGGGCGGGACCTCGAATGAGCAGTTCTTC. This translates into CASSLAQGGTSNEQFF.